This is a list of T cell receptor beta chains from one sample in a study of CD8 T cells in ankylosing spondylitis. TCRdb independently ran MiXCR on the 5' RACE reads; one entry per CDR3 protein. The sample holds approximately 520,000 distinct CDR3 sequences, under 5.5% seen once. The specimen was blood, either unsorted or a sorted T cell fraction (not recorded which). Receptors were obtained from a male donor with ankylosing spondylitis. Each CDR3 is given with its conserved first and last residue. The D gene is left open where the match is weak. Where a row states a size, it is once, few, many or the class of an expanded clone; other rows omit it.

clone size | J gene | D gene | V gene | CDR3 DNA | CDR3 protein
few | TRBJ2-3 | . | TRBV11-3 | TGTGCCAGCAGCTTAGATGGAGGCGGGATGGGGCATAATACGCAGTATTTT | CASSLDGGGMGHNTQYF
. | TRBJ1-5 | . | TRBV2 | TGTGCCAGCAGTCCCGAGGGGTTACAGCCCCAGCATTTT | CASSPEGLQPQHF
. | TRBJ1-4 | TRBD1 | TRBV7-9 | TGTGCCAGCAGCTTAGGCCGGGACAGCAACTATGAAAAACTGTTTTTT | CASSLGRDSNYEKLFF
few | TRBJ2-5 | TRBD2 | TRBV7-3 | TGTGCCAGCAGCCCGATCGCGGGGGGGCGAGGGACCCAGTACTTC | CASSPIAGGRGTQYF
. | TRBJ2-7 | TRBD2 | TRBV3-1 | TGTGCCAGCAGCCACCTACTAGCGGGATACGAGCAGTACTTC | CASSHLLAGYEQYF
. | TRBJ2-2 | . | TRBV5-1 | TGCGCCAGCAGCTCTAGCAGCACCGGGGAGCTGTTTTTT | CASSSSSTGELFF
many | TRBJ2-7 | . | TRBV29-1 | TGCAGCGTAGTCCGGGACTGGTCTTACGAGCAGTACTTC | CSVVRDWSYEQYF
many | TRBJ1-3 | . | TRBV7-2 | TGTGCCAGCAGCCTCTCGTGGGGGAACACCATATATTTT | CASSLSWGNTIYF
many | TRBJ2-3 | TRBD2 | TRBV7-2 | TGTGCCAGCAGCTTAGCTAGCGGGAGAGTCACAGATACGCAGTATTTT | CASSLASGRVTDTQYF
few | TRBJ2-7 | TRBD2 | TRBV18 | TGTGCCAGCTCACGAAGCCCCGGGACTAGCCCTGACGAGCAGTACTTC | CASSRSPGTSPDEQYF
many | TRBJ2-7 | TRBD2 | TRBV29-1 | TGCAGCGTTTCGGGACTAGCGGGAGAGGGTGGCGAGCAGTACTTC | CSVSGLAGEGGEQYF
. | TRBJ2-3 | . | TRBV7-6 | TGTTCCAGCAGCTTGGGGGGGCCGAATACGCAGTATTTT | CSSSLGGPNTQYF
few | TRBJ2-3 | TRBD2 | TRBV15 | TGTGCCACCAGCAGAGGCCCAGCGGGGGTAGATACGCAGTATTTT | CATSRGPAGVDTQYF
many | TRBJ1-4 | . | TRBV18 | TGTGCCAGCTCACGCAGCGCAACTAATGAAAAACTGTTTTTT | CASSRSATNEKLFF
many | TRBJ1-1 | TRBD1 | TRBV5-1 | TGCGCCAGCAGGTCGTCGGGACAGGGTAATACTGAAGCTTTCTTT | CASRSSGQGNTEAFF
many | TRBJ2-1 | TRBD1 | TRBV4-3 | TGCGCCAGCAGCCAAGATGTACAGGGGGCAGACAATGAGCAGTTCTTC | CASSQDVQGADNEQFF
. | TRBJ2-7 | TRBD2 | TRBV29-1 | TGCAGCGCTGTCCCTAGCGGGAAGAGCTCCTACGAGCAGTACTTC | CSAVPSGKSSYEQYF
many | TRBJ1-5 | . | TRBV4-2 | TGTGCCAGCAGCCAACGGACAGAGAGCAATCAGCCCCAGCATTTT | CASSQRTESNQPQHF
many | TRBJ2-7 | . | TRBV4-1 | TGCGCCAGCAGCCAAGGGGCCAGCGGACCCTACGAGCAGTACTTC | CASSQGASGPYEQYF
many | TRBJ1-2 | . | TRBV29-1 | TGCAGCGTTGACAGGGTTACCCTCTATGGCTACACCTTC | CSVDRVTLYGYTF
few | TRBJ2-7 | TRBD2 | TRBV4-3 | TGCGCCAGCAGCCAAATGGGCGGGAGGGGAGACGAGCAGTACTTC | CASSQMGGRGDEQYF
many | TRBJ2-7 | . | TRBV20-1 | TGCAGTGCTAGAGGGTCCCGGCGGGGCTACGAGCAGTACTTC | CSARGSRRGYEQYF
many | TRBJ2-3 | . | TRBV6-1 | TGTGCCAGTTCGCGGGCGCACAGCAAGGATACGCAGTATTTT | CASSRAHSKDTQYF
many | TRBJ1-5 | . | TRBV7-9 | TGTGCCAGCAGCTCGACAGGACCGAGCAATCAGCCCCAGCATTTT | CASSSTGPSNQPQHF
many | TRBJ2-3 | . | TRBV9 | TGTGCCAGCAGCATCCTTAGAGATACGCAGTATTTT | CASSILRDTQYF